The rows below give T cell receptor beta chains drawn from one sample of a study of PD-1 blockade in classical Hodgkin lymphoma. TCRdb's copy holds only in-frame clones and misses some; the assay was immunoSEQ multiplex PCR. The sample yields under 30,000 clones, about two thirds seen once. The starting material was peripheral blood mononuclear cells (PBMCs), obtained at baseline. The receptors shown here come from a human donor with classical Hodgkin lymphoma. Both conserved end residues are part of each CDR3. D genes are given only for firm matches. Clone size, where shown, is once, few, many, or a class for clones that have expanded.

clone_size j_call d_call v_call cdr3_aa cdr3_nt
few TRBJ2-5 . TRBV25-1 CASSEWGQGGETQYF TGTGCCAGCAGTGAATGGGGGCAGGGCGGAGAGACCCAGTACTTC
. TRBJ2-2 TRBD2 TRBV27 CASSSLAGGELFF TGTGCCAGCAGTTCTCTAGCGGGCGGGGAGCTGTTTTTT
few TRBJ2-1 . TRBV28 CASSSLYNEQFF TGTGCCAGCAGTTCACTGTACAATGAGCAGTTCTTC
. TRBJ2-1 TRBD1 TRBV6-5 CASSSTGGGYNEQFF TGTGCCAGCAGTTCGACAGGGGGGGGTTACAATGAGCAGTTCTTC
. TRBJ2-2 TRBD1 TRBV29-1 CSVRDRGITGELFF TGCAGCGTTCGGGACAGGGGGATAACCGGGGAGCTGTTTTTT
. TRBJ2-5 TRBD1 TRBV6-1 CASSGGQGSGETQYF TGTGCCAGCAGTGGGGGACAGGGAAGTGGGGAGACCCAGTACTTC
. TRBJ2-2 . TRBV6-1 CASSGRTPQRAGELFF TGTGCCAGCAGTGGACGGACTCCCCAGAGGGCCGGGGAGCTGTTTTTT
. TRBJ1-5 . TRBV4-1 CASSQGIFSNQPQHF TGCGCCAGCAGCCAAGGGATCTTTAGCAATCAGCCCCAGCATTTT
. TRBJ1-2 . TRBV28 CASSFMGRSGYTF TGTGCCAGCAGTTTTATGGGCCGATCGGGCTACACCTTC
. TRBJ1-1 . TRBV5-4 CAAKGGGGADGFTEAFF TGTGCCGCTAAGGGCGGGGGGGGCGCGGACGGGTTCACTGAAGCTTTCTTT
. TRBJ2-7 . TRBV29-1 CSVSVDSYEQYF TGCAGCGTTAGCGTTGATTCCTACGAGCAGTACTTC
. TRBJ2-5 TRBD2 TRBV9 CASSVGGETQYF TGTGCCAGCAGCGTGGGGGGGGAGACCCAGTACTTC
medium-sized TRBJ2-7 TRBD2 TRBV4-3 CASSQDGAGALSYEQYF TGCGCCAGCAGCCAAGACGGTGCGGGAGCCTTGTCCTACGAGCAGTACTTC
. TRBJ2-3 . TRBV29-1 CSVERGGGPYF TGCAGCGTTGAGAGGGGGGGAGGGCCGTATTTT
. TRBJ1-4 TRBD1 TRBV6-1 CASSGLPNRGGSEKLFF TGTGCCAGCAGTGGACTCCCAAACAGGGGAGGATCTGAAAAACTGTTTTTT
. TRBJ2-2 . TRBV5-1 CASSLTGLNTGELFF TGCGCCAGCAGCTTAACAGGGTTGAACACCGGGGAGCTGTTTTTT
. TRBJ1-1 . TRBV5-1 CASSGGAGRKNTEAFF TGCGCCAGCAGCGGGGGGGCAGGGCGAAAGAACACTGAAGCTTTCTTT
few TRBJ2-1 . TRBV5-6 CASSPRETVGNEQFF TGTGCCAGCAGCCCCCGGGAAACGGTTGGGAATGAGCAGTTCTTC
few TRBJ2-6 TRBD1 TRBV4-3 CASSQRGQGAPGANVLTF TGCGCCAGCAGCCAACGGGGACAGGGGGCGCCAGGGGCCAACGTCCTGACTTTC
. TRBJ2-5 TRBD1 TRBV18 CASSPRDREQTQYF TGTGCCAGCTCACCACGGGACAGGGAGCAGACCCAGTACTTC